This TCR beta chain was obtained from a study of blood T cell repertoires in COVID-19. Study details: Whether acute or convalescent, the COVID-19 samples came from the United States, Italy and Spain. From T cells, B-cell-depleted T cells, or PBMCs came the material, which was cDNA or gDNA.

This clone was counted between two and nine times. Original processing notes: Reference gene primer amplification gave nucleated cell count estimates. The protocol was immunoSEQ multiplex PCR, while the TCRdb copy is restricted to in-frame clones and leaves out a portion. Clone size and the V and J calls come from that table; the DNA yielded D and trimming. There are over 450,000 clones in the sample; approximately 92% occur only once, and roughly 0.92% lies in the top ten. This CDR3 has 13 residues. The V and J ends lost 2 bases and 6 bases respectively, with 10 bases between them. The V gene's germline CDR1 is GTSNPN and CDR2 SVGIG (reference sequence). Seattle cases were enrolled at active infection and followed longitudinally.

This clonotype was obtained from a man younger than 35 with COVID-19, enrolled during active disease. The material sequenced was peripheral blood. V gene TRBV30 combines with J gene TRBJ2-2; possibly TRBD2 for D (5 bases). CDR3 in amino acids: CAWSHPGSGELFF. Written as DNA, the CDR3 is TGTGCCTGGAGTCACCCGGGGTCCGGGGAGCTGTTTTTT.